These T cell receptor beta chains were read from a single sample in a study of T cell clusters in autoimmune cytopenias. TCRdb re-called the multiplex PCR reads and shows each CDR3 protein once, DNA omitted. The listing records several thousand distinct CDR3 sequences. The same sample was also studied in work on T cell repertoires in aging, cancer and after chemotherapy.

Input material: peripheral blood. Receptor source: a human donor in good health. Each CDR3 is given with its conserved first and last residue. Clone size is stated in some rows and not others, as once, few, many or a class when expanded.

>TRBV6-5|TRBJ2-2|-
CASRMGGRYTGELFF
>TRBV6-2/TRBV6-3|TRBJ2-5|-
CASSRPSRGETQYF
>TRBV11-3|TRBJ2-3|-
CASSSSRVDTQYF
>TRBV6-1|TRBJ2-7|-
CASSEGTTLSYEQYF
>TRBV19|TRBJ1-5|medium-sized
CASSIDANQPQHF
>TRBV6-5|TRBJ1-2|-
CASSPLGRGYGYTF
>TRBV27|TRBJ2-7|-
CASSFSIGLSYEQYF
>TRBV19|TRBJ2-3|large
CASEPIPNLTADTQYF
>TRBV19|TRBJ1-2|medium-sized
CASSNGGAWVNYGYTF
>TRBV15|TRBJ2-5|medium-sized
CATSPGPPETQYF
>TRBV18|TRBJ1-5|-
CASSPRSNQPQHF
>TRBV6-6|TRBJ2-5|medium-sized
CASRTGDTHQETQYF
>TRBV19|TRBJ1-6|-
CASSLGQDDNSPLHF
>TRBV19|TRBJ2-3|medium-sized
CASSVRADTQYF
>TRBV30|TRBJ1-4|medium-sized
CAWTYVKEKLFF
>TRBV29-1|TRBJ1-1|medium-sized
CSVEGPFGTEAFF
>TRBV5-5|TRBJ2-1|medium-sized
CASSFRGPGQGRNEQFF
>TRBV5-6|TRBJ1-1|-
CASSPDRALNTEAFF
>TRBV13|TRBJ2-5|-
CASSPRLAGYKETQYF
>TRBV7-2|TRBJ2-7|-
CASSGRQGTGEQYF
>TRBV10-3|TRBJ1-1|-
CAISEPGTGENTEAFF
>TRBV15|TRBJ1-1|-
CATGRGATEAFF
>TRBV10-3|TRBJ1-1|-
CAISVGRLNTEAFF
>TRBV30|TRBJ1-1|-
CAWSEGVYTEAFF
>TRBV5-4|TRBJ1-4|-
CASSSDGNTNEKLFF
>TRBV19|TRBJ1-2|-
CASSSRTAYLLNYGYTF
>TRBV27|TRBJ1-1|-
CASSKLSGGTEAFF
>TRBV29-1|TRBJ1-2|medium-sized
CSVDKNYGYTF
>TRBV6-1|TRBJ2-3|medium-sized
CASSEYSSRDTQYF
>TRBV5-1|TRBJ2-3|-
CASSFHTDTQYF
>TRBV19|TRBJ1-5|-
CASTLLFTGGGNQPQHF
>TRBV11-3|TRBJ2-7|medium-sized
CASSFESGGYYEQYF
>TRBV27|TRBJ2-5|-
CASSLSWEIQETQYF
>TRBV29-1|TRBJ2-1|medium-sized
CNVEGGGYNEQFF
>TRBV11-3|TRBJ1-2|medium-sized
CASSLGTGFYGYTF
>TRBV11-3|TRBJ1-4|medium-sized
CASSRGLGDEKLFF
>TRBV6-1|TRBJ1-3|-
CASSYSGIGNTIYF
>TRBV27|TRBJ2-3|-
CAIQRRGTDTQYF
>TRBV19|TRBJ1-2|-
CASRSGYGYTF
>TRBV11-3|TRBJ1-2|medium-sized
CASSPRTPYPAGYTF
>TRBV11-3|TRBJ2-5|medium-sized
CASSSPGGTTETQYF
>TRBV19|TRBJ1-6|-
CASSKNRGQGNSPLHF
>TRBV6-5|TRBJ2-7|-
CASSHRVGVDSHEQYF
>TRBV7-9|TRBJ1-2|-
CASSSGRDYGYTF
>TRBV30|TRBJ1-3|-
CAWRWAGNTIYF
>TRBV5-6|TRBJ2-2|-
CASSLGTINTGELFF
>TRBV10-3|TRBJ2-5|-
CAISESGLGETQYF
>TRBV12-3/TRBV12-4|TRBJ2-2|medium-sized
CASRTDGAVTNTGELFF
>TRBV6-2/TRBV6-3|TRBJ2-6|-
CASKSGANVLTF
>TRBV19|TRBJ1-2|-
CASRIARARRGYTF
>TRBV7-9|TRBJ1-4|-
CARRDPPGPLEVFF
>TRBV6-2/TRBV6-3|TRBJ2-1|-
CASSFDRVGEQFF
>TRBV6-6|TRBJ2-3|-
CATTGLGPTPADTQYF
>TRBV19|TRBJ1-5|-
CASNGGNQPQHF
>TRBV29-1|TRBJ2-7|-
CSALHGGQSYEQYF
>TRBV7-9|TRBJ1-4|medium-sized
CASSFGVELFF
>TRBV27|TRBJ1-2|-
CASSLSRTGGYGYTF
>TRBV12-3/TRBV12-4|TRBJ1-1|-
CASRSRLGTEAFF